This entry lists 4 T cell receptor beta chains sequenced from one sample in a study of radiotherapy plus CTLA-4 blockade in lung cancer. The assay was immunoSEQ multiplex PCR, and TCRdb's table has in-frame clones only and misses some. The repertoire holds 35,000 to 40,000 clones, with around 85% as singletons. The sequenced sample was peripheral blood, obtained from a patient treated with radiotherapy plus ipilimumab. The receptors come from a human donor with non-small cell lung cancer who had stable disease on radiotherapy plus ipilimumab.

This clone was seen a few times. This chain links TRBV9 with TRBJ1-3; the match to TRBD1 covers 12 bases. This CDR3 has 15 amino acids. Trimming cost V 4 bases and J 8 bases; bases outside gene matches: 7. Germline V gene data show CDR1 as SGDLS and CDR2 as YYNGEE. CDR3 residues: CASSTGTGGFDTIYF. The CDR3 DNA follows: TGTGCCAGCAGCACCGGGACAGGGGGCTTCGACACCATATATTTT.

The genes are TRBV27 and TRBJ1-1, with 9 bases lining up with TRBD1. Germline V gives CDR1 MNHEY, CDR2 SMNVEV (reference sequence). The CDR3 extends over 18 amino acids. With 5 bases clipped from V and 0 bases from J, the junction kept 13 bases outside the gene matches. CDR3 amino acids: CASSPPPWDRVMNTEAFF. As DNA, the CDR3 is TGTGCCAGCAGTCCTCCTCCGTGGGACAGGGTCATGAACACTGAAGCTTTCTTT.

The chain recombines TRBV6-6 with TRBJ2-2; 8 positions agree with TRBD2. V lost 3 bases and J lost 7; bases outside the gene matches: 7. CDR3 length equals 15 residues. Germline loops: CDR1 MNHNY, CDR2 SVGAGI (reference sequence). The CDR3 protein is CASSYKSGSGGELFF. The DNA for the CDR3 is TGTGCCAGCAGTTATAAGAGCGGGAGCGGCGGGGAGCTGTTTTTT.

V and J are TRBV19 and TRBJ1-4; perhaps TRBD1 as D (5 bases). The germline V and J ends were trimmed by 6 bases and 8 bases, with 13 bases remaining between them. CDR1 and CDR2 from the germline V gene are LNHDA and SQIVND (reference sequence). The CDR3 is 13 residues long. DNA for the CDR3: TGTGCCAGTAGCGGGCCTTGGGGCGAAAAACTGTTTTTT. The encoded protein is CASSGPWGEKLFF.